This T cell receptor beta chain was captured in a study of PD-L1 blockade in urothelial cancer (dated by TCRdb to the late 2010s). As for the study more broadly: All patients started therapy around 2014 and received atezolizumab 1,200 mg intravenously every 3 weeks. In the same patients, pretreatment tumors underwent whole exome sequencing and RNA sequencing in addition to TCR sequencing. Blood samples were analyzed at two time points: 3 weeks after treatment start (second dose) and 6 weeks after treatment start. The study, an exploratory multi-omic analysis, examined somatic, immune and clinical correlates of response to PD-L1 blockade with atezolizumab in urothelial cancer. Durable clinical benefit was achieved by nine patients but not by the remaining 20. Blood samples yielded a median of around 150,000 T cells and more than 80,000 unique TCRs, with median clonality approximately 0.08. Pretreatment tumor samples and matched peripheral blood, collected serially before and after atezolizumab treatment, underwent TCR sequencing. Progression-free survival longer than 6 months counted as durable clinical benefit, and TCR features were additionally tested against both progression-free and overall survival. An ECOG performance status of 0 or 1 was recorded for the patients, and 0 to 3 prior chemotherapy regimens had been received by the patients. About 90% of the 29 patients were identified as males with urothelial cancer of bladder origin, and a prior smoking history was reported by 18 of 29 patients. Twenty-nine patients had pretreatment blood TCR-seq, around 25 had at least one posttreatment blood collection, and around 25 had tumor TCR-seq. What the work shows at the level of the full study, not this receptor alone: Because the sample size was small (n of about 30) and many exploratory analyses were performed, the results are intended to be hypothesis-generating. Improved progression-free and overall survival was found to be associated with pretreatment peripheral blood TCR clonality below the median. At 3 weeks after the start of treatment, tumor-associated TCR clones in peripheral blood had expanded more in patients with durable benefit (n ≈ 20, p = 0.022).

Via the germline V gene (reference sequence), CDR1 is SEHNR and CDR2 FQNEAQ. V is reduced by 6 bases and J by 5 bases, leaving a spacing of 7 bases between them. The CDR3 holds 12 amino acids from the cysteine to the phenylalanine. Of all the DNA, just the CDR3 is kept, 36 bases in frame from base 1. Synthetic TCR analog templates were spiked into each PCR to estimate absolute template abundance from read counts. Using the immunoSEQ assay, TCRbeta CDR3 regions were amplified from genomic DNA with bias-controlled V and J gene primers. Rearranged TCRbeta segments were sequenced at approximately 20X coverage. In the original analysis: Sequencing errors were corrected by clustering and CDR3s were annotated against IMGT to assign V, D and J genes. Downstream analyses used only productive TCRbeta rearrangements, leaving out any out-of-frame or stop-codon sequences. To compute clonality, Shannon entropy was normalized by the log of the number of unique productive sequences and then subtracted from one. Clones differing between time points or between blood and tumor were identified by Fisher's exact test with Benjamini-Hochberg correction at adjusted p below 0.01. TCRdb carries this immuneACCESS record with in-frame sequences only. Its versions omit some clonotypes, under half of them owing to an unresolved V gene in the studies checked, with the rest unexplained. V and J calls and clone size are those listed in that table; D and trimming were worked out from the DNA. A total of tens of thousands of clones appear in this sample, roughly 80% of them only once. 4% to 5.5% of the sample belongs to the ten largest clones.

A total of 29 patients with locally advanced or metastatic urothelial carcinoma, treated at Memorial Sloan Kettering on a trial protocol, made up the cohort. Peripheral blood mononuclear cells were collected pretreatment and during treatment, at between 1 and 8 total time points per patient. The Qiagen DNeasy Blood extraction kit was used to purify genomic DNA from total PBMCs and from tumor samples. PBMCs were collected pretreatment and during treatment and were isolated and stored as previously described. This clone was seen more than once but under ten times. Its antigen specificity is not known. Base qualities were left out, and no much larger clone turns up one base away.

The chain links TRBV7-9 with TRBJ2-2, with the D gene too uncertain to name. The receptor comes from a man aged 65-85 years with urothelial cancer. The starting material was PBMCs, obtained around atezolizumab (anti-PD-L1) treatment. The bases read TGTGCCAGCAGACAATGGACCGGGGAGCTGTTTTTT. Its protein reads: CASRQWTGELFF.